This TCR beta chain was found in a study of siplizumab effects on memory and regulatory T cells. The data were produced by immunoSEQ multiplex PCR, yet TCRdb's version contains in-frame clones alone and is incomplete. This table holds 70,000 to 100,000 clones, approximately 96% found once. CDR3 size: 14 residues. Per the germline V gene, CDR1 is MNHEY and CDR2 is SVGAGI. V dropped 2 bases and J dropped 5 bases, with 10 bases sitting between them. Findings and caveats of the study: Memory cells seemed less diverse than naive T cells, which also seemed major contributors to the alloresponse.

Concerning this clone: Its antigen is unknown.

This sequence joins TRBV6-5 and TRBJ1-5; D is unclear. This TCR was sampled from a human donor in good health. Sequencing was done on a sample of naive CD4+ T cells sorted from blood. The CDR3 sequence is CASSYVAQDQPQHF. The CDR3 DNA is TGTGCCAGCAGTTACGTCGCGCAAGATCAGCCCCAGCATTTT.